This TCR beta chain came from a study of blood T cells in healthy people across ages. Overall study findings and caveats: Compared with aged donors, long-lived donors showed fewer expanded clones, suggesting selection.

Regarding this clonotype: Its antigen is unknown.

Together with a sample-barcoded 5' primer, a J-beta primer mix was included in a second PCR lasting roughly 6 to 12 cycles. The template-switch adaptor, which had 12 random nucleotides, put a tag on each cDNA molecule. TCRdb redid the calling of the 5' RACE reads with MiXCR, one entry per CDR3 protein. Of about 1.8 million distinct CDR3 sequences listed, roughly 52% are singletons. Sequencing input: blood. This sequence was found in a woman aged 40 to 49 in good health.

The CDR3 loop reads CASSLSTVLTDTQYF. CDR3 DNA sequence: TGCGCCAGCAGCTTATCGACAGTACTCACAGATACGCAGTATTTT. V gene TRBV5-1 combines with J gene TRBJ2-3; TRBD1 might be the D (5 bases). The CDR3 loop spans 15 amino acids. Trimming shortened V by 2 bases and J by 2 bases, and 12 bases separated the two germline ends. The V gene's germline CDR1 is SGHRS and CDR2 YFSETQ.